This TCR beta chain was sequenced in a study of a mutant IDH1 vaccine in newly diagnosed glioma. The table lists this clone with a few counts. Its antigen remains unknown. The assay was immunoSEQ multiplex PCR, and TCRdb's table has in-frame clones only and misses some. The data show 38,000 or so clones, about four fifths seen once. Time point noted: week 11, during vaccination. The content of each vaccine dose was 300 ug of mutant IDH1 20-mer peptide, and topical imiquimod accompanied it. Per germline, CDR1 SQVTM and CDR2 ANQGSEA. V lost 5 bases and J 1 base, leaving 8 bases between the germline ends. CDR3 length: 12 amino acids.

This sequence joins TRBV29-1 and TRBJ1-2, with D uncertain. The input for sequencing was peripheral blood mononuclear cells (PBMCs), taken from a glioma patient whose treatment included an IDH1 peptide vaccine. The sequence was obtained from a woman in her 30s with glioma. Some clones in this sample may be carry-over from other donors' samples. The chain's CDR3 is CSVSPNNYGYTF. For the CDR3, the DNA is TGCAGCGTTTCTCCCAATAACTATGGCTACACCTTC.